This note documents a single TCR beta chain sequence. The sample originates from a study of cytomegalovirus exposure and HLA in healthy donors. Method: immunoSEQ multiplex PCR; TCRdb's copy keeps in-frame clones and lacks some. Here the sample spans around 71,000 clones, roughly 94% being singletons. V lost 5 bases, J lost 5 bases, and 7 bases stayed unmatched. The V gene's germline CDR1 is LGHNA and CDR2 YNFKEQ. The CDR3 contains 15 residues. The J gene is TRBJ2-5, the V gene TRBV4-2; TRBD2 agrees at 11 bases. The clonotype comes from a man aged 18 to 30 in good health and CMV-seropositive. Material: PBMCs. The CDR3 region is CASSITSGGSETQYF. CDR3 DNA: TGTGCCAGCAGCATAACTAGCGGGGGATCGGAGACCCAGTACTTC.